This T cell receptor beta chain was identified during a study of blood T cell repertoires in COVID-19 (dated by TCRdb to the early 2020s). Concerning the study at large: Collaborator samples came from the United States, Italy and Spain and covered acute and convalescent phases of COVID-19. The material from the prospective study consisted of cDNA or gDNA derived from T cells, B-cell-depleted T cells, or PBMCs. Subjects who had been exposed to COVID-19, were actively infected with it, or had recovered from it provided the deeply sampled blood TCRbeta repertoires that made up the dataset. The repertoires were made available in a free public database intended to serve as a resource for research on the immune response to SARS-CoV-2. Samples were obtained from the ongoing ImmuneRACE study (first 160 participants) and from about 1,300 subjects provided by 6 global collaborators. Sample metadata almost always included a de-identified subject ID, COVID-19 status, age in years and sex. Where available, HLA class I and class II types were obtained from metadata supplied by the sample provider rather than from assay-based typing.

TCRbeta CDR3 regions were amplified from genomic DNA using the immunoSEQ Assay, a bias-controlled multiplex PCR. As for the authors' bioinformatics: Within the assay, amplification of reference gene primers was used to estimate how many nucleated cells each sample contained. To quantify the absolute abundance of each unique TCRbeta CDR3 rearrangement, sequence reads were collapsed and filtered. For each sample, productive Simpson clonality was calculated as the square root of Simpson's diversity index across productive rearrangements. TCRdb mirrors the immuneACCESS table, restricted to in-frame sequences. Some clones are absent from its copies; in checked studies, under half trace to an unresolved V gene, and the reason for the others is unknown. That table gives V, J and clone size, and the DNA gave D and trimming. The sample records tens of thousands of clones, 85% of which are singletons. The top ten clonotypes cover around 3.1% of the sample.

Via the germline V gene, CDR1 is SGHVS and CDR2 FNYEAQ. The V end loses 2 bases and the J end loses 2 bases, and a stretch of 16 bases separates them. The CDR3 has 16 amino acids, counting the end cysteine and phenylalanine. Only the CDR3 part of the read is kept: 48 bases, read in frame from the first base. Collaborating institutions collected whole blood in K2EDTA tubes following their own protocols. For TCRbeta analysis, collaborators shipped samples as frozen whole blood, isolated PBMCs, or DNA extracted from either of those sample types. About this clone: Its antigen is not yet known. Per-nucleotide qualities are absent, and no much larger clonotype sits a single base away.

Results the study describes overall, beyond this receptor: How much clinical and demographic metadata was included differed by source and by participant, and the metadata was provided uncurated.

The chain joins TRBV7-6 to TRBJ2-7; the D gene lacks a confident call. The sequence came from a man in his forties or fifties with acute or convalescent COVID-19. The sample consisted of peripheral blood. The CDR3 region: CASSLRSAEGTYEQYF. The DNA sequence is given as TGTGCCAGCAGCTTAAGGTCGGCGGAAGGCACCTACGAGCAGTACTTC.